This passage covers 10 T cell receptor beta chains from one sample sequenced in a study of post-analysis software for immune sequencing data. cDNA libraries for TCR beta contained unique molecular identifiers. TCRdb independently ran MiXCR on the PCR reads; one entry per CDR3 protein. The sample carries roughly 600,000 distinct CDR3 sequences, around 44% recorded once. Notes on the study in general: Controls showed lower frequencies than patients for five TRBV segments, and TRBV5-6, TRBV5-1 and TRBV20-1 were among these.

Antigens for these TCRs are unknown. The sequenced material came from blood. The receptors here all came from a girl aged 5 to 17 with multiple sclerosis.

The chain combines TRBV6-5 with TRBJ2-1; possibly TRBD2 for D (5 bases). The V gene's germline CDR1 is MNHEY and CDR2 SVGAGI. V gave up 4 bases and J gave up 7 bases, with 17 bases separating them. CDR3 size: 15 residues. The CDR3 region has the DNA TGTGCCAGCAGTTCTGCGCCCCTAACTAGGAATGAGCAGTTCTTC. Translated: CASSSAPLTRNEQFF.

The chain has TRBV7-3 and TRBJ2-1, with D tentatively TRBD2 (5 bases). V gave up 4 bases and J gave up 0 bases, with 10 bases separating them. This CDR3 comprises 15 residues. Germline CDR1 SGHTA, CDR2 FQGTGA. CDR3 bases: TGTGCCAGCAGCTGGGGAGCGGCCTCCTACAATGAGCAGTTCTTC. Translating it yields CASSWGAASYNEQFF. Full variable domain (rest looked up from reference TRBV7-3 and TRBJ2-1): GAGVSQTPSNKVTEKGKYVELRCDPISGHTALYWYRQSLGQGPEFLIYFQGTGAADDSGLPNDRFFAVRPEGSVSTLKIQRTERGDSAVYLCASSWGAASYNEQFFGPGTRLTVL.

Only a few counts were recorded for this clonotype. V and J are TRBV4-1 and TRBJ1-1; the D is unclear. CDR3 length: 16 residues. CDR1 is MGHRA and CDR2 is YSYEKL in the germline V gene. Trimming stripped 4 bases from V and 0 bases from J, with 15 bases between. The CDR3 sequence: CASSPRGSGMNTEAFF. CDR3 coding DNA: TGCGCCAGCAGCCCCAGAGGTTCAGGAATGAACACTGAAGCTTTCTTT.

Remarks on this clonotype: This may arise from a read error, as a much more abundant clone is one base away. This chain connects TRBV12-3 or TRBV12-4 to TRBJ2-7; TRBD2 matches 11 bases. Trimming removed 0 bases from V and 7 bases from J; junction bases left unmatched: 8. There are 16 residues in the CDR3. The CDR3 DNA reads as TGTGCCAGCAGTTTAGCACTAGCGGGAGTAGGAAATGAGCAGTACTTC. Translated: CASSLALAGVGNEQYF.

The chain recombines TRBV7-9 with TRBJ2-1; D is ambiguous. CDR1 is SEHNR, CDR2 FQNEAQ, per germline (reference sequence). The CDR3 extends over 12 amino acids. Trimming took off 6 bases at V and 10 bases at J, with 13 bases between the two ends. CDR3 nucleotide sequence: TGTGCCAGCAGTGCGGCCGCAAAAGAGCAGTTCTTC. This codes for CASSAAAKEQFF.

In nucleotides, the CDR3 is TGCAGTGCTTTACGACAGGATGAACGGAACAATGAGCAGTTCTTC. Translated: CSALRQDERNNEQFF. The V call is TRBV20-1, the J call TRBJ2-1; the D gene is possibly TRBD1 (6 bases). Trimming removed 5 bases from V and 5 bases from J, with 19 bases in between. This CDR3 has 15 residues. Germline V gives CDR1 DFQATT, CDR2 SNEGSKA (reference sequence).

This clonotype was recorded a few times. The chain is built from TRBV24-1 and TRBJ2-5; no clear D gene. The CDR3 totals 15 residues. The ends were cut back, 3 bases at V and 1 base at J, with 11 bases in the middle. Germline lookup yields CDR1 KGHDR and CDR2 SFDVKD. CDR3 loop: CATSDPTRSQETQYF. The CDR3 coding sequence is TGTGCCACCAGTGATCCCACCCGAAGCCAAGAGACCCAGTACTTC.

The rearrangement uses TRBV6-5 and TRBJ2-7; D possibly corresponds to TRBD2 (5 bases). Judging by the DNA end, TRBJ2-5 fits better; the J call may be wrong. The CDR3 runs 15 residues. CDR1 and CDR2 from the germline V gene are MNHEY and SVGAGI. The CDR3 protein is CASSYEAEAEETQYF. The CDR3 region has the DNA TGTGCCAGCAGTTATGAGGCGGAGGCGGAGGAGACCCAGTACTTC.

This clonotype was counted between two and nine times. CDR3 in DNA: TGTGCCAGCAGCTTGGCGGGATTAAGCAATGAGCAGTTCTTC. It translates to CASSLAGLSNEQFF. The chain links TRBV7-8 to TRBJ2-1, with a tentative D call TRBD2 (6 bases). The germline gives CDR1 SGHVS, CDR2 FQNEAQ. The CDR3 runs 14 residues. V lost 3 bases and J 6 bases, leaving 12 bases between the germline ends.

The chain couples TRBV30 to TRBJ2-7; no reliable D call. CDR1 and CDR2 from the germline V gene are GTSNPN and SVGIG (reference sequence). V lost 3 bases to trimming and J lost 0 bases, with 12 bases between them. This CDR3 comprises 14 residues. CDR3 nucleotides: TGTGCCTGGAGAAGGAGCAGGAGCTCCTACGAGCAGTACTTC. Residues: CAWRRSRSSYEQYF.